The 27 T cell receptor beta chains below come from one sample, sequenced in a study of T cells in Graves' hyperthyroidism and ophthalmopathy. Amplified regions were TCR beta CDR3 sequences from RNA transcripts. A first-round RT-PCR of the TCR CDR3 used the HTBI primer set. TCRdb fed the multiplex PCR reads into MiXCR, producing one record per CDR3 protein. The repertoire has approximately 740,000 distinct CDR3 sequences, around 15% of them found once; the top ten carry approximately 10%. The sample consisted of blood. Receptors originate from a woman younger than 35 with Graves' hyperthyroidism.

This clonotype was observed many times. The CDR3 region has the DNA TGTGCCAGCAGCTCCCGCAGGGGGACCTACAATGAGCAGTTCTTC. Protein sequence: CASSSRRGTYNEQFF. J is TRBJ2-1 and V is TRBV7-6; 7 positions match TRBD1. Germline CDR1 is SGHVS and CDR2 is FNYEAQ. The CDR3 has 15 residues. V lost 4 bases, J lost 2 bases, and 5 bases stayed unmatched.

This chain uses TRBV7-6 with TRBJ2-7; the D gene is possibly TRBD2 (5 bases). The CDR3 is 15 residues long. The germline V gene encodes CDR1 SGHVS and CDR2 FNYEAQ. Trimming pared 4 bases from V and 2 bases from J, leaving 15 bases between. Here the CDR3 reads CASSSRTGRPYEQYF. The CDR3 DNA reads TGTGCCAGCAGCTCCCGCACGGGGAGACCCTACGAGCAGTACTTC. The full variable domain, rest sourced from reference TRBV7-6 and TRBJ2-7, is GAGVSQSPRYKVTKRGQDVALRCDPISGHVSLYWYRQALGQGPEFLTYFNYEAQQDKSGLPNDRFSAERPEGSISTLTIQRTEQRDSAMYRCASSSRTGRPYEQYFGPGTRLTVT.

V is TRBV12-3 or TRBV12-4 and J is TRBJ2-7; 9 bases fit TRBD1. With 7 bases clipped from V and 2 bases from J, the junction kept 9 bases outside the gene matches. There are 15 residues in the CDR3. The CDR3: CASILPGQGTYEQYF. The CDR3 bases are TGTGCCAGCATTTTGCCGGGACAGGGCACCTACGAGCAGTACTTC.

This clonotype occurred a few times. The V gene is TRBV20-1, the J gene TRBJ2-7; 14 bases are shared with TRBD2. V lost 0 bases to trimming and J lost 6 bases; unmatched junction nucleotides: 13. The CDR3 is 18 residues long. Germline CDR1 reads DFQATT; CDR2 reads SNEGSKA (reference sequence). This CDR3 reads CSARDRRLAGGPGGEQYF. The CDR3 DNA is TGCAGTGCTAGAGATAGGCGACTAGCGGGAGGGCCAGGTGGCGAGCAGTACTTC.

V gene TRBV10-1 combines with J gene TRBJ2-7, with 12 nucleotides matching TRBD2. CDR1 WNHNN and CDR2 SYGVQD come from the germline V gene (reference sequence). The J segment lost 1 base and the V segment lost 4 bases, leaving 5 bases of the junction unmatched. This CDR3 has 16 residues. The CDR3 is CASSGPGLAGSYEQYF. The DNA of the CDR3 is TGCGCCAGCAGTGGGCCCGGACTAGCGGGGTCCTACGAGCAGTACTTC.

This clonotype has ten or more counts. J is TRBJ2-3 and V is TRBV6-2 or TRBV6-3; D remains unclear. Germline loops: CDR1 MNHEY, CDR2 SVGEGT. The CDR3 length is 16 residues. V lost 0 bases, J lost 1 base, and 11 bases lay in between. The CDR3 here is CASSYSRLTRTDTQYF. The DNA of the CDR3 is TGTGCCAGCAGTTACTCCAGGTTAACGCGCACAGATACGCAGTATTTT.

In this sample, this clonotype turned up many times. The V and J genes are TRBV7-9 and TRBJ2-5, with D unresolved. V shed 1 base and J shed 4 bases, with 7 bases lying between them. The CDR3 contains 13 residues. In germline, CDR1 is SEHNR, CDR2 FQNEAQ (reference sequence). The DNA for the CDR3 is TGTGCCAGCAGCTTAGATGAGAGAGAGACCCAGTACTTC. Amino acid sequence: CASSLDERETQYF.

There are many counts of this clonotype. The V gene is TRBV11-2, the J gene TRBJ1-2; the D gene is possibly TRBD1 (5 bases). The germline V gene has CDR1 SGHAT and CDR2 FQNNGV. V was trimmed by 5 bases and J by 4 bases, leaving 8 bases between them. This CDR3 is 12 amino acids long. This chain's CDR3 is CASSGGSYGYTF. The CDR3 region has the DNA TGTGCCAGCAGCGGGGGGTCCTATGGCTACACCTTC.

This clonotype was detected many times. The rearrangement joins TRBV12-3 or TRBV12-4 to TRBJ2-5; 7 bases fit TRBD2. The CDR3 covers 15 residues. V dropped 6 bases and J dropped 5; count of bases not matched to a gene: 12. The CDR3 nucleotides are TGTGCCAGCAGCCCTACTGAACTGCGGGGGGAGACCCAGTACTTC. It is translated as CASSPTELRGETQYF.

This clonotype was counted many times. The DNA of the CDR3 is TGTGCCAGCAGTGAAGGAGCCCATGGGCTGGTCTACGAGCAGTACTTC. This encodes CASSEGAHGLVYEQYF. The rearrangement joins TRBV2 to TRBJ2-7; D gene uncertain. This CDR3 has 16 amino acids. The V end was cut by 1 base, the J end by 3 bases, with 16 bases between. Per germline, CDR1 SNHLY and CDR2 FYNNEI.

This chain joins TRBV11-2 and TRBJ2-1; tentatively, D is TRBD1 or TRBD2 (5 bases each). Per the germline V gene, CDR1 is SGHAT and CDR2 is FQNNGV. The CDR3 contains 15 residues. With 5 bases removed from V and 3 bases from J, the gap between germline ends came to 14 bases. This CDR3 is CASSASGTNYNEQFF. The CDR3 DNA follows: TGTGCCAGCAGCGCCTCCGGGACCAACTACAATGAGCAGTTCTTC.

This clonotype was detected once. V is TRBV29-1 and J is TRBJ2-3; D is possibly TRBD2 (5 bases). V lost 7 bases and J 2 bases, leaving 10 bases between the germline ends. The CDR3 is 12 amino acids. Germline V gene data show CDR1 as SQVTM and CDR2 as ANQGSEA. CDR3 coding DNA: TGCAGCGGTTCCGGGGTCACAGATACGCAGTATTTT. Its translation: CSGSGVTDTQYF.

This clonotype was detected ten times or more. V is TRBV7-9 and J is TRBJ2-7, with D possibly being TRBD1 (5 bases). The CDR3 extends over 13 amino acids. V was shortened by 3 bases and J by 5 bases, with 11 bases between the two germline ends. CDR1 SEHNR and CDR2 FQNEAQ come from the germline V gene (reference sequence). CDR3 nucleotides: TGTGCCAGCAGCTTGTACCAGGGCGACGAGCAGTACTTC. Translating it yields CASSLYQGDEQYF.

In this sample, this clonotype turned up many times. This rearrangement joins TRBV2 to TRBJ2-5, with D uncertain. With 3 bases removed from V and 5 bases from J, the gap between germline ends came to 13 bases. The CDR3 runs 14 residues. The germline V gene has CDR1 SNHLY and CDR2 FYNNEI. CDR3 sequence reads: CASSEPPSVETQYF. The DNA of the CDR3 is TGTGCCAGCAGTGAGCCGCCTTCCGTGGAGACCCAGTACTTC.

The CDR3, as DNA: TGCGCCAGCAGTATAGGGACTTTTAAAGAAAAACTGTTTTTT. Translated, it gives CASSIGTFKEKLFF. The genes are TRBV5-1 and TRBJ1-4; tentative D call: TRBD1 (5 bases). The CDR3 consists of 14 residues. The ends were cut back, 5 bases at V and 8 bases at J, with 16 bases in the middle. Germline V gene sequence: CDR1 SGHRS, CDR2 YFSETQ.

V usage is TRBV6-2 or TRBV6-3 and J usage is TRBJ2-3; D gene ambiguous. Germline V gene data show CDR1 as MNHEY and CDR2 as SVGEGT. Trimming left V 7 bases short and J 4 bases short, with 18 bases between. The CDR3 is 15 amino acids. The CDR3 loop is CASTTPSVGSDTQYF. Here the CDR3 DNA reads TGTGCCAGCACCACTCCCTCCGTAGGGTCAGATACGCAGTATTTT.

The rearrangement joins TRBV6-2 or TRBV6-3 to TRBJ2-7, with unresolved D. Germline values: CDR1 MNHEY, CDR2 SVGEGT. V lost 0 bases and J lost 0, with 15 bases in between. The length of the CDR3 is 17 residues. Written as DNA, the CDR3 is TGTGCCAGCAGTTACTCCTCGGGCAGCGCCCTCTCCTACGAGCAGTACTTC. Its translation: CASSYSSGSALSYEQYF.

This clonotype was seen ten or more times. The genes are TRBV11-2 and TRBJ2-5; 7 nucleotides agree with TRBD2. Germline lookup yields CDR1 SGHAT and CDR2 FQNNGV. Trimming removed 2 bases from V and 5 bases from J; junction bases left unmatched: 11. CDR3 length: 16 amino acids. DNA of the CDR3: TGTGCCAGCAGCTTAATTACGGTGGCGGGAGCGGAGACCCAGTACTTC. Translating it yields CASSLITVAGAETQYF.

This clonotype was counted a few times. The V and J genes are TRBV12-3 or TRBV12-4 and TRBJ2-3; weak D call: TRBD2 (6 bases). The V end was cut by 6 bases, the J end by 0 bases, with 16 bases between. CDR3 length equals 16 residues. DNA of the CDR3: TGTGCCAGCAGCCCCGGGGGTAGGACCAGCACAGATACGCAGTATTTT. Translated: CASSPGGRTSTDTQYF.

The genes are TRBV28 and TRBJ2-3; D not resolved. The CDR3 is made up of 12 amino acids. Germline-derived CDR1 and CDR2 are MDHEN and SYDVKM. The ends were cut back, 1 base at V and 10 bases at J, with 9 bases in the middle. The CDR3 DNA reads as TGTGCCAGCAGTTTATTGGGGAAATCGCAGTATTTT. Translated, it gives CASSLLGKSQYF. Full variable domain (missing parts from reference TRBV28 and TRBJ2-3): DVKVTQSSRYLVKRTGEKVFLECVQDMDHENMFWYRQDPGLGLRLIYFSYDVKMKEKGDIPEGYSVSREKKERFSLILESASTNQTSMYLCASSLLGKSQYFGPGTRLTVL.

This chain uses TRBV4-1 with TRBJ2-2; D might be TRBD2 (7 bases). CDR1 is MGHRA and CDR2 is YSYEKL in the germline V gene. The CDR3 has 15 amino acids. Trimming removed 0 bases from V and 7 bases from J, with 12 bases in between. CDR3 loop: CASSQEDRGGGELFF. CDR3 DNA sequence: TGCGCCAGCAGCCAAGAGGATAGGGGGGGCGGGGAGCTGTTTTTT.

V usage is TRBV12-3 or TRBV12-4 and J usage is TRBJ1-1; D may be TRBD1 (6 bases). Trimming left V 3 bases short and J 5 bases short, with 16 bases between. The CDR3 is 15 amino acids. The chain's CDR3 is CASSLEPGAETEAFF. CDR3 sequence (DNA): TGTGCCAGCAGTTTGGAACCGGGGGCGGAAACTGAAGCTTTCTTT.

To note about this clonotype: A much larger clone differs by one base, so this may be a read error. The chain links TRBV6-1 to TRBJ1-1; perhaps TRBD1 as D (6 bases). CDR3 length: 11 amino acids. The germline V gene has CDR1 MNHNS and CDR2 SASEGT. Trimming removed 7 bases from V and 6 bases from J, with 9 bases in between. The CDR3 region is CASTEGAEAFF. The CDR3, as DNA: TGTGCCAGCACCGAGGGGGCTGAAGCTTTCTTT.

This clonotype showed up many times. The J gene is TRBJ2-5, the V gene TRBV15; TRBD2 matches 8 bases. The CDR3 runs 16 residues. V lost 3 bases and J lost 1; bases outside the gene matches: 7. Germline CDR1 and CDR2: LNHNV and YYDKDF (reference sequence). The CDR3 DNA reads as TGTGCCACCAGCAGGGTTGCTAGCGGGTCCCAAGAGACCCAGTACTTC. It specifies CATSRVASGSQETQYF.

At least ten counts were recorded for this clonotype. V is TRBV28 and J is TRBJ2-5; 8 bases match TRBD1. Germline V gene data show CDR1 as MDHEN and CDR2 as SYDVKM. The ends lost 6 bases at V and 2 bases at J; junction bases unmatched: 2. There are 13 residues in the CDR3. The CDR3 DNA is TGTGCCAGCAGGAACAGGGGGCAAGAGACCCAGTACTTC. It codes for CASRNRGQETQYF.

The chain links TRBV25-1 to TRBJ2-7; weak D call: TRBD2 (7 bases). Deletions cut 4 bases from V and 3 bases from J, with 19 bases between. The CDR3 extends over 16 amino acids. Germline CDR1 is MGHDK and CDR2 is SYGVNS. Here the CDR3 reads CASSGGLADPFYEQYF. The CDR3 DNA follows: TGTGCCAGCAGTGGGGGGCTAGCGGATCCTTTCTACGAGCAGTACTTC.

This sequence joins TRBV11-2 and TRBJ1-6, with D hard to call. Germline V gives CDR1 SGHAT, CDR2 FQNNGV. The CDR3 extends over 11 amino acids. The ends were cut back, 5 bases at V and 7 bases at J, with 3 bases in the middle. The CDR3 DNA is TGTGCCAGCAGCGAGAATTCACCCCTCCACTTT. This translates into CASSENSPLHF.